The rows below give T cell receptor beta chains drawn from one sample of a study of T-cell reconstitution after alpha-beta-depleted transplantation in children. TCRdb independently ran MiXCR on the PCR reads; one entry per CDR3 protein. The repertoire has 70,000 to 95,000 distinct CDR3 sequences, 12% of them found once; the top ten carry more than 11%. Sample: PBMCs from the stem cell graft donor, taken from the stem cell graft. These receptors were taken from a human donor who donated a stem cell graft to a child with inherited bone marrow failure. Each CDR3 is given with its conserved first and last residue. The D gene is left open where the match is weak. Size tells how often a clone was seen (once, few, many) or the class of an expanded clone, and some rows leave it out.

TRBV4-3,TRBJ2-3,TRBD2,many,CASSQEEDRRGADTQYF,TGCGCCAGCAGCCAAGAAGAAGACAGGCGGGGGGCAGATACGCAGTATTTT
TRBV2,TRBJ2-1,NA,many,CASSEDRSSYNEQFF,TGTGCCAGCAGTGAGGACCGAAGCTCCTACAATGAGCAGTTCTTC
TRBV10-3,TRBJ2-3,TRBD2,many,CAITSGATDTQYF,TGTGCCATCACTAGCGGGGCCACAGATACGCAGTATTTT
TRBV5-1,TRBJ1-1,TRBD1,NA,CASSSDRVGTEAFF,TGCGCCAGCAGCTCAGACAGGGTGGGCACTGAAGCTTTCTTT
TRBV4-3,TRBJ1-2,NA,many,CASSPGTTYGEGYTF,TGCGCCAGCAGCCCCGGGACTACCTATGGTGAGGGCTACACCTTC
TRBV12-3/TRBV12-4,TRBJ2-5,NA,many,CASSLLRAEFGQETQYF,TGTGCCAGCAGTTTGTTACGGGCTGAGTTTGGGCAAGAGACCCAGTACTTC
TRBV29-1,TRBJ2-5,TRBD2,many,CSVAGVAGETQYF,TGCAGCGTCGCCGGGGTAGCGGGAGAGACCCAGTACTTC
TRBV7-8,TRBJ1-1,NA,many,CASSSSGISEAFF,TGTGCCAGCAGCTCCTCAGGGATTTCTGAAGCTTTCTTT
TRBV28,TRBJ2-7,NA,many,CASSFSGSSYEQYF,TGTGCCAGCAGTTTTTCTGGCAGCTCCTACGAGCAGTACTTC
TRBV20-1,TRBJ1-5,NA,NA,CCASLPRGGRDQPQHF,TGCTGCGCTAGTCTTCCGAGGGGAGGGCGAGATCAGCCCCAGCATTTT
TRBV20-1,TRBJ2-7,TRBD1,many,CSAWDRVVNEQYF,TGCAGTGCCTGGGACAGGGTTGTGAACGAGCAGTACTTC
TRBV29-1,TRBJ2-3,NA,many,CSVEVLTADTQYF,TGCAGCGTTGAAGTTCTGACAGCAGATACGCAGTATTTT
TRBV7-2,TRBJ2-3,TRBD1,few,CASSVRTGGTDTQYF,TGTGCCAGCAGCGTCCGGACAGGGGGGACAGATACGCAGTATTTT
TRBV20-1,TRBJ1-5,NA,many,CSASRVEGHQPQHF,TGCAGTGCTAGTCGGGTTGAGGGGCATCAGCCCCAGCATTTT
TRBV19,TRBJ2-5,NA,NA,CASSMGRQLQETQYF,TGTGCCAGTAGTATGGGGAGACAGCTCCAAGAGACCCAGTACTTC
TRBV15,TRBJ2-7,NA,many,CATSSSDVYEQYF,TGTGCCACCAGCAGTTCGGACGTCTACGAGCAGTACTTC
TRBV6-5,TRBJ1-2,NA,many,CASKGDGGGVGYTF,TGTGCCAGCAAAGGGGATGGAGGAGGTGTGGGCTACACCTTC
TRBV29-1,TRBJ2-7,NA,many,CSVESDLYEQYF,TGCAGCGTTGAATCGGACCTTTACGAGCAGTACTTC
TRBV7-2,TRBJ2-1,NA,many,CASSIRAGRDEQFF,TGTGCCAGCAGCATAAGGGCGGGACGCGATGAGCAGTTCTTC
TRBV6-2/TRBV6-3,TRBJ1-1,NA,few,CASSHPLRGGNTEAFF,TGTGCCAGCAGTCATCCCCTCCGGGGGGGGAACACTGAAGCTTTCTTT
TRBV4-1,TRBJ2-2,NA,many,CASSQDPGARIGELFF,TGCGCCAGCAGCCAAGATCCGGGGGCGCGGATCGGGGAGCTGTTTTTT
TRBV9,TRBJ1-6,NA,many,CASSVAPNLYNSPLHF,TGTGCCAGCAGCGTAGCTCCGAACCTCTATAATTCACCCCTCCACTTT
TRBV5-4,TRBJ2-5,TRBD1,many,CASSWDRGLQETQYF,TGTGCCAGCAGTTGGGACAGGGGACTACAAGAGACCCAGTACTTC
TRBV2,TRBJ1-1,NA,many,CASSKERTGTEAFF,TGTGCCAGCTCCAAGGAGAGGACGGGCACTGAAGCTTTCTTT
TRBV5-1,TRBJ2-4,NA,many,CASSPGQNIQYF,TGCGCCAGCAGCCCGGGACAAAACATTCAGTACTTC
TRBV4-3,TRBJ2-2,TRBD1,many,CASSQDPWGTENTGELFF,TGCGCCAGCAGCCAAGATCCGTGGGGGACAGAGAACACCGGGGAGCTGTTTTTT
TRBV29-1,TRBJ1-1,NA,many,CSVEDTAEAFF,TGCAGCGTTGAAGATACAGCTGAAGCTTTCTTT
TRBV20-1,TRBJ2-7,NA,many,CSASRQSHEQYF,TGCAGTGCTAGCCGGCAATCCCACGAGCAGTACTTC
TRBV9,TRBJ2-7,TRBD2,many,CASSVLAGVGEQYF,TGTGCCAGCAGCGTACTCGCGGGAGTAGGCGAGCAGTACTTC
TRBV4-3,TRBJ2-1,NA,many,CASSQDRGAAGEQFF,TGCGCCAGCAGCCAAGATCGGGGGGCGGCCGGGGAGCAGTTCTTC
TRBV3-1,TRBJ2-1,TRBD2,many,CASSQGLAGGYEQFF,TGTGCCAGCAGCCAGGGACTAGCGGGGGGTTATGAGCAGTTCTTC
TRBV20-1,TRBJ2-2,NA,many,CSARGGALDTGELFF,TGCAGTGCCCGAGGGGGGGCGCTGGACACCGGGGAGCTGTTTTTT
TRBV7-2,TRBJ1-2,TRBD1,many,CASTVTGVNYGYTF,TGTGCCAGCACCGTGACAGGGGTAAACTATGGCTACACCTTC
TRBV20-1,TRBJ2-7,TRBD2,many,CSALAGGNYEQYF,TGCAGTGCCCTAGCGGGGGGAAACTACGAGCAGTACTTC